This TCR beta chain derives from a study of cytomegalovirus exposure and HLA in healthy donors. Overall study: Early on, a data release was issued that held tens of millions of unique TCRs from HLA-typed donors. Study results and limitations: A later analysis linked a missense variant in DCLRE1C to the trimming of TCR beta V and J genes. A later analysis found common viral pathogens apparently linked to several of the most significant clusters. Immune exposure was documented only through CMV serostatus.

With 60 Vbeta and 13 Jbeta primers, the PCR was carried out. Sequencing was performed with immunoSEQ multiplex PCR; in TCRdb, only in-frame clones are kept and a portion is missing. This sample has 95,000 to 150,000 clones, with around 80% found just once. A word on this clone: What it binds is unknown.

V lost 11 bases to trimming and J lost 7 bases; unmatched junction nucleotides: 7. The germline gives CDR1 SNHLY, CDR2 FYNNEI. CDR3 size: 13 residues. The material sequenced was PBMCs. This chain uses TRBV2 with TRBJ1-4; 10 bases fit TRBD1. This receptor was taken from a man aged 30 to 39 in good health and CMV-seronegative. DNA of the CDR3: TGTGCCTCTCAGACAGGGGGCCGTGAAAAACTGTTTTTT. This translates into CASQTGGREKLFF. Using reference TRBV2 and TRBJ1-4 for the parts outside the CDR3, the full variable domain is EPEVTQTPSHQVTQMGQEVILRCVPISNHLYFYWYRQILGQKVEFLVSFYNNEISEKSEIFDDQFSVERPDGSNFTLKIRSTKLEDSAMYFCASQTGGREKLFFGSGTQLSVL.